This TCR beta chain was observed in a study of radiotherapy plus CTLA-4 blockade in lung cancer. Whole-study findings and limits: Once radiotherapy plus ipilimumab had been given, TCR clones derived from tumor expanded in blood. Early blood T cell clone dynamics reportedly forecast response best, with interferon-beta.

In this sample, this clone turned up a few times. Its antigen remains unidentified. Deletions cut 10 bases from V and 1 base from J, with 5 bases between. Germline CDR1 is MNHNY and CDR2 is SVGAGI (reference sequence). CDR3 length: 10 amino acids. Generated by immunoSEQ multiplex PCR, the TCRdb table keeps only in-frame clones and is missing some. Among 40,000 to 50,000 clones listed, about 75% were seen once. The V and J genes are TRBV6-6 and TRBJ2-7; a weak D match, TRBD2 (5 bases). The TCR sequence derives from a human donor with non-small cell lung cancer who had stable disease on radiotherapy plus ipilimumab. The sequences come from peripheral blood, collected from a patient treated with radiotherapy plus ipilimumab. CDR3 region: CATGSYEQYF. The CDR3 DNA sequence: TGTGCCACGGGGTCCTACGAGCAGTACTTC.